This T cell receptor (beta chain) was sequenced during a study of tumor and adjacent non-tumor tissue in lung cancer listed by TCRdb under 2018. For the study in its entirety: The cohort included some 11 adenocarcinoma, a couple of squamous cell carcinoma and 1 small cell lung cancer patients. Ages among the roughly 15 patients ranged from about 30 to 85 years, there were ten or so men and 5 women, and disease was at TNM stage I to III. A total of 95 million to 150 million productive TCRbeta reads were generated by sequencing, corresponding to an average of about 4.2 million reads per sample. Using bulk TCRbeta repertoires from some 15 lung cancer patients, the study set lung tumor tissue side by side with matched distant non-tumor lung tissue. TCRbeta CDR3 sequencing was performed on roughly 27 paired specimens, with one tumor sample and one normal lung sample collected per patient.

Points the paper makes about the study in general: In normal lung, the top 100 clones accounted for a significantly larger cumulative share of the repertoire than in tumor tissue. Peripheral blood was not sequenced, so blood TCRbeta repertoires were not examined in the lung cancer patients of the study. TCR diversity (inverse Simpson) was significantly higher in tumor than in normal lung tissue (431.37 vs 166.20, P = 0.0075, Mann-Whitney U test). Younger patients had significantly higher TCR diversity, and higher tumor TCR diversity was associated with shorter overall and disease-free survival. Only around 16 patients were in the cohort, and the authors stated that larger samples and more detailed clinical data are needed. Neither the sequencing platform nor unique molecular identifiers are named or mentioned anywhere in the methods.

Library creation used multiplex PCR. The sequencer was an Illumina HiSeq 2500. TCRbeta libraries were constructed through three rounds of nested PCR with primers (Table S4) according to protocols modified from ARM-PCR. Before sequencing, PCR products of 200-500 bp were cut from the gel and purified using the QIAquick gel extraction kit. As for how the authors treated the data: Trimmomatic was used to clean the reads, FLASH merged the cleaned reads into complete CDR3 sequences, and MiTCR assigned the sequences to V(D)J germline segments. Clonal diversity was calculated as the inverse Simpson's index using VDJtools. In-frame sequences lacking a premature stop codon were counted as productive reads. In TCRdb, the public reads were trimmed at Q25 with fastp and aligned with MiXCR, with productive beta chains retained. Every entry covers one CDR3 protein and lists the most common genes and DNA from its rows. The V and J calls were not made by the authors but by TCRdb's processing. The sample profile shows 220,000 or so distinct CDR3 sequences; around 71% of them were found once. The top ten clones comprise around 27% of the sample.

Its CDR3 holds 14 amino acids, cysteine through phenylalanine. Just CDR3 DNA is preserved here, 42 bases in frame from base 1. CDR1 and CDR2, per the germline V gene, are SGHVS and FQNEAQ. V lost 4 bases and J lost 1 base; the stretch between them is 8 bases long. Bulk unsorted tissue served as the source for RNA extraction, and RNA quality was assessed using a NanoDrop ND-1000 and an Agilent 2100. All donors had newly diagnosed lung cancer, had not received prior chemotherapy, and were admitted for thoracic surgery in China between August and November 2014. Anyone who had undergone radiotherapy or chemotherapy before, or who had another cancer at the same time, was left out of the study. Pieces of surgical tissue measuring about 1-2 cm3 were kept in RNAlater solution and held at -80 degrees C until needed. On this clonotype itself: Its antigen has not been determined. No per-base quality is available; no much larger clone lies one base away.

This sequence was found in a man between 60 and 75 years old with non-small cell lung cancer. The chain is made from TRBV7-8 and TRBJ1-5; matching of 5 bases hints at TRBD1 as the D gene. The specimen was lung tumor tissue. The CDR3 region has the sequence CASSSRESNQPQHF. The DNA is as follows: TGTGCCAGCAGCTCCAGGGAAAGCAATCAGCCCCAGCATTTT.